These 18 T cell receptor beta chains originate from one sample sequenced in a study of blood T cell repertoires in COVID-19. This table comes from immunoSEQ multiplex PCR, and its TCRdb copy is limited to in-frame clones, with some not included. The sample carries about 130,000 clones, over 75% recorded once. The specimen sequenced was peripheral blood. Receptors were obtained from an elderly woman with acute or convalescent COVID-19.

The chain couples TRBV29-1 to TRBJ1-1; 8 bases align to TRBD1. This CDR3 comprises 14 residues. The V segment lost 7 bases and the J segment 1 base; nucleotides outside the gene matches: 8. Germline assignment: CDR1 SQVTM and CDR2 ANQGSEA. The CDR3 reads CSARQGMGNTEAFF. The CDR3 DNA reads TGCAGCGCCCGACAGGGGATGGGGAACACTGAAGCTTTCTTT.

V usage is TRBV7-3 and J usage is TRBJ1-1; TRBD1 matches at 8 bases. Germline V lookup: CDR1 SGHTA, CDR2 FQGTGA. Trimming cost V 5 bases and J 4 bases; bases outside gene matches: 9. The CDR3 is 15 amino acids. CDR3 nucleotide sequence: TGTGCCAGCAGCACTGGACAGGGCGGGGTCACTGAAGCTTTCTTT. This gives the protein CASSTGQGGVTEAFF.

This clone is a singleton in its sample. The V gene is TRBV3-1 (or the pseudogene TRBV3-2), the J gene TRBJ2-1; D may be TRBD2 (5 bases). V was pared by 2 bases and J by 0 bases, with 11 bases between. Germline CDR1 reads LGHDT; CDR2 reads YNNKEL (reference sequence). CDR3 length: 16 residues. CDR3 sequence reads: CASSQTPRGSYNEQFF. CDR3 bases: TGTGCCAGCAGCCAAACACCCCGGGGCTCCTACAATGAGCAGTTCTTC.

In nucleotides, the CDR3 is TGTGCCAGCAGTTTAGGACAGCTATTGGTGTCCCAGCATTTT. Its translation: CASSLGQLLVSQHF. The chain is built from TRBV28 and TRBJ1-5; a weak D match, TRBD1 (6 bases). Per germline, CDR1 MDHEN and CDR2 SYDVKM. The CDR3 spans 14 residues. Trimming cost V 2 bases and J 11 bases, with 16 bases left between them.

This sequence joins TRBV3-1 (or the pseudogene TRBV3-2) and TRBJ1-1; D is perhaps TRBD1 (6 bases). The CDR3 consists of 14 residues. Germline loops: CDR1 LGHDT, CDR2 YNNKEL (reference sequence). V was clipped by 1 base and J by 9 bases, with 15 bases between them. Here the CDR3 DNA reads TGTGCCAGCAGCCAAGGGGGACAAACCCTACAAGCTTTCTTT. Residues: CASSQGGQTLQAFF.

This chain connects TRBV5-1 to TRBJ1-1; the D gene is possibly TRBD1 (5 bases). The CDR3 contains 18 residues. Germline V gene sequence: CDR1 SGHRS, CDR2 YFSETQ. Trimming left V 3 bases short and J 3 bases short, with 24 bases between. CDR3 in amino acids: CASSWQPSTGGVHTEAFF. In nucleotides, the CDR3 is TGCGCCAGCAGCTGGCAACCTTCCACGGGAGGGGTCCACACTGAAGCTTTCTTT.

This rearrangement joins TRBV4-3 to TRBJ1-1, with 7 bases aligning to TRBD1. The V and J ends lost 0 bases and 3 bases, in that order; junction bases with no gene match: 4. The CDR3 covers 15 residues. Per the germline V gene, CDR1 is LGHNA and CDR2 is YSLEER. CDR3 DNA: TGCGCCAGCAGCCAAGAGAGGGGGCGGCACACTGAAGCTTTCTTT. Encoded protein: CASSQERGRHTEAFF.

The J gene is TRBJ2-1, the V gene TRBV28; 8 nucleotides line up with TRBD1. The CDR3 runs 16 residues. The V gene end was trimmed by 5 bases and the J gene end by 4 bases; junction bases not matched to a gene: 10. Germline CDR1 and CDR2: MDHEN and SYDVKM. The CDR3 here is CASSRAGTGGYNEQFF. As DNA, the CDR3 is TGTGCCAGCAGTCGCGCCGGGACAGGTGGTTACAATGAGCAGTTCTTC. Together with reference TRBV28 and TRBJ2-1, the CDR3 gives the full variable domain: DVKVTQSSRYLVKRTGEKVFLECVQDMDHENMFWYRQDPGLGLRLIYFSYDVKMKEKGDIPEGYSVSREKKERFSLILESASTNQTSMYLCASSRAGTGGYNEQFFGPGTRLTVL.

CDR3 DNA sequence: TGCGCCAGCAGCTTGGGCGGCGGGGGGAGCTCCTACGAGCAGTACTTC. Amino acid sequence: CASSLGGGGSSYEQYF. The rearrangement links TRBV5-1 to TRBJ2-7; 8 bases align to TRBD2. The CDR3 spans 16 residues. The germline CDR1 and CDR2 sequences are SGHRS and YFSETQ. V gave up 0 bases and J gave up 0 bases; unmatched junction bases: 5.

This chain joins TRBV29-1 and TRBJ2-5; tentative D call: TRBD1 (6 bases). Looked up from germline, CDR1 is SQVTM and CDR2 is ANQGSEA. Trimming removed 6 bases from V and 5 bases from J, with 19 bases in between. The CDR3 totals 14 residues. The DNA for the CDR3 is TGCAGCGTCTCCGCCCAGGGGTCCGGGGAGACCCAGTACTTC. Protein product: CSVSAQGSGETQYF.

The rearrangement joins TRBV27 to TRBJ1-1; the D is unclear. Germline V gene data show CDR1 as MNHEY and CDR2 as SMNVEV (reference sequence). Trimming pared 6 bases from V and 1 base from J, leaving 9 bases between. This CDR3 has 13 amino acids. In DNA form, the CDR3 reads TGTGCCAGCAGCGAGTCAGGGAACACTGAAGCTTTCTTT. This codes for CASSESGNTEAFF.

CDR3 DNA sequence: TGTGCCAGCAGCCTTATGAGCCTCACTGAAGCTTTCTTT. Protein sequence: CASSLMSLTEAFF. The chain joins TRBV4-2 to TRBJ1-1; no clear D gene. Germline CDR1 is LGHNA and CDR2 is YNFKEQ. The CDR3 consists of 13 residues. The V end was cut by 4 bases, the J end by 4 bases, with 10 bases between.

The chain has TRBV7-2 and TRBJ1-2; D might be TRBD1 (5 bases). Trimming shortened V by 1 base and J by 5 bases, and 14 bases separated the two germline ends. The CDR3 consists of 15 residues. Germline V gene lookup returns CDR1 SGHTA and CDR2 FQGNSA. As DNA, the CDR3 is TGTGCCAGCAGCTTAGAAGGAGCAGGGACTTATGGCTACACCTTC. Its protein product is CASSLEGAGTYGYTF. Looking up the rest from reference TRBV7-2 and TRBJ1-2 gives the full variable domain: GAGVSQSPSNKVTEKGKDVELRCDPISGHTALYWYRQSLGQGLEFLIYFQGNSAPDKSGLPSDRFSAERTGGSVSTLTIQRTQQEDSAVYLCASSLEGAGTYGYTFGSGTRLTVV.

The J gene is TRBJ1-1, the V gene TRBV6-5, with D unclear. CDR1 MNHEY and CDR2 SVGAGI come from the germline V gene. This CDR3 region has 15 residues. Trimming removed 7 bases from V and 2 bases from J, with 17 bases in between. The CDR3 nucleotides read TGTGCCAGCAAACACGGCAGGAAGATTAACACTGAAGCTTTCTTT. As protein: CASKHGRKINTEAFF.

This sequence joins TRBV19 and TRBJ1-4; D not certain. The germline V gene encodes CDR1 LNHDA and CDR2 SQIVND (reference sequence). The CDR3 has 15 residues. Trimming pared 5 bases from V and 8 bases from J, leaving 18 bases between. The CDR3 nucleotides are TGTGCCAGTAGTTTCTCGGGTGTCCCGAGGGAAAAACTGTTTTTT. Its translation is CASSFSGVPREKLFF.

The rearrangement uses TRBV2 and TRBJ2-3, with 7 bases identical to TRBD2. In germline, CDR1 is SNHLY, CDR2 FYNNEI. The CDR3 length is 12 residues. Losses at the gene ends were 4 bases for V and 14 bases for J; bases not matched to a gene: 9. This chain's CDR3 is CASSASGGWLYF. The CDR3 region has the DNA TGTGCCAGCAGTGCGTCGGGGGGATGGCTGTATTTT.

This clone was detected only once. This rearrangement joins TRBV2 to TRBJ2-3; no clear D. The V end lost 8 bases, the J end lost 3 bases, and 9 bases lay between the germline ends. The CDR3 extends over 12 amino acids. Germline CDR1 SNHLY, CDR2 FYNNEI. In DNA form, the CDR3 reads TGTGCCAGCCTTTCCACTACAGATACGCAGTATTTT. It is translated as CASLSTTDTQYF.

There are a few counts of this clone. This chain's CDR3 is CASRGNGALGSEAFF. DNA for the CDR3: TGTGCCAGCCGCGGGAATGGCGCCCTCGGATCTGAAGCTTTCTTT. This chain links TRBV6-5 with TRBJ1-1, with D unresolved. The germline V gene encodes CDR1 MNHEY and CDR2 SVGAGI. Deletions cut 8 bases from V and 6 bases from J, with 22 bases between. This CDR3 comprises 15 residues.